This record concerns one TCR beta chain sequence. This clonotype appeared a few times. Its antigen target is currently unknown. Base qualities are not at hand, and no much larger clone is one base apart. A case-control design nested within a healthcare worker cohort in London, UK, was used, with weekly nasopharyngeal swab PCR tests and blood sampling performed. Healthcare workers were enrolled in the week of the UK lockdown, from 23 to 31 March 2020, and were followed every week for up to roughly 15 weeks. These data belong to a study of early T cells in non-severe SARS-CoV-2 infection (dated by TCRdb to about 2021). The study in broad terms: Because TCR sequencing relied on bulk RNA taken from unsorted whole blood, pairing of alpha and beta chains was not possible. Overall results and qualifications from the work: Matching against VDJdb was skewed toward anti-spike CD8 responses, likely underestimated virus-specific expansions, and missed private and CD4 specificities.

Library preparation was by 5' RACE. The data were produced on a NextSeq 500. The TCR library protocol attached unique molecular identifiers to individual cDNA molecules to correct for sequencing error and PCR bias. Sequencing covered both TCR alpha and beta chains, and within each sample the abundances of alpha and beta sequences were tightly co-correlated. Concerning the study's data processing: Decombinator V4 was used to annotate TCR sequences for V gene, J gene and CDR3. Expanded TCRs were defined as changing significantly between any two time points under a Poisson model with p below 0.0001. Abundances of TCRs were expressed as counts per million after normalisation to the total number of TCRs sequenced in each sample. A search of VDJdb, accessed on 1 November 2021, was run for TCRs annotated to CMV, EBV and SARS-CoV-2, with TCRs annotated for multiple antigens excluded. The raw public reads went through TCRdb reprocessing: fastp at Q25, MiXCR clone calling, in-frame beta chains kept. Identical CDR3 protein sequences are pooled into one entry, listed with their most common genes and DNA. TCRdb, not the authors, supplied the V and J calls. For this sample the table gives around 40,000 distinct CDR3 sequences, of which over 5% were detected only once. 5.9% of the sample is held by the ten biggest clonotypes.

This TCR was recovered from an adult who was a healthcare worker with PCR-confirmed SARS-CoV-2 infection or an uninfected control (not recorded which). Material for sequencing was whole blood.

DNA sequence: TGTGCCAGCAGCCAACAATCAACAGGGAGGTTCAATGAGCAGTTCTTC. It is translated as CASSQQSTGRFNEQFF. The chain links TRBV4-2 with TRBJ2-1; the D gene assignment is perhaps TRBD1 or TRBD2, with each matching 6 bases. In the germline V gene, CDR1 corresponds to LGHNA and CDR2 to YNFKEQ. There are 16 amino acids in the CDR3, from cysteine to phenylalanine inclusive. CDR3 DNA only is kept here, 48 bases in frame from base 1. V drops 2 bases and J drops 6 bases, leaving 17 bases in between.